In its sample, the clone carrying this T cell receptor beta chain was seen a few times. Per the original data handling: Cell counts per sample came from amplifying reference gene primers. Assay used: immunoSEQ multiplex PCR; TCRdb lists only in-frame clones, some missing. The DNA gave D and trimming, while V, J and clone size come from that table. The data contain about 180,000 clones, roughly nine tenths of them seen just once; the ten biggest clones take up 1.5% to 2%. Germline values: CDR1 MNHEY, CDR2 SVGEGT. The CDR3 consists of 13 residues. Between the trimmed V and J ends, which lost 4 bases and 4 bases, there was a span of 10 bases. The sample comes from a study of blood T cell repertoires in COVID-19. Looking at the study overall: COVID-19 samples, acute and convalescent, were from the United States, Italy and Spain. PBMCs, B-cell-depleted T cells, or T cells provided the cDNA or gDNA that made up the material.

V usage is TRBV6-2 or TRBV6-3 and J usage is TRBJ1-2, with D perhaps matching TRBD1 (5 bases). The sequenced sample consisted of peripheral blood. The source is a man in his late teens or twenties who had recovered from COVID-19. CDR3 in amino acids: CASSSTELYGYTF. In DNA form, the CDR3 reads TGTGCCAGCAGTTCGACAGAACTCTATGGCTACACCTTC.